One sample yielded the 10 T cell receptor beta chains listed below, sequenced in a study of T cell changes during pregnancy in multiple sclerosis. This table comes from immunoSEQ multiplex PCR, and its TCRdb copy is limited to in-frame clones, with some not included. The data show roughly 89,000 clones, 94% seen once. Material: peripheral blood, obtained after pregnancy. All receptors derive from a female donor in good health, enrolled as a control in a pregnancy study.

This clone was recorded a few times. The chain combines TRBV25-1 with TRBJ2-1, with TRBD2 identical over 8 bases. The CDR3 length is 16 residues. V lost 5 bases to trimming and J lost 10 bases; unmatched junction nucleotides: 16. Germline V lookup: CDR1 MGHDK, CDR2 SYGVNS. The CDR3 loop reads CASSTSAGAKVGEQFF. The CDR3 DNA follows: TGTGCCAGCAGTACATCAGCGGGAGCCAAAGTCGGGGAGCAGTTCTTC. Filled out from reference TRBV25-1 and TRBJ2-1, the complete variable domain reads EADIYQTPRYLVIGTGKKITLECSQTMGHDKMYWYQQDPGMELHLIHYSYGVNSTEKGDLSSESTVSRIRTEHFPLTLESARPSHTSQYLCASSTSAGAKVGEQFFGPGTRLTVL.

This clone occurred once. The J gene is TRBJ2-1, the V gene TRBV28, with 11 nucleotides matching TRBD2. Losses at the gene ends were 3 bases for V and 8 bases for J; bases not matched to a gene: 3. From germline, CDR1 is MDHEN and CDR2 SYDVKM. The CDR3 contains 14 residues. CDR3 region: CASSFGLAGDEQFF. The CDR3 coding sequence is TGTGCCAGCAGTTTTGGACTAGCGGGCGATGAGCAGTTCTTC.

This clone appeared a single time. The gene calls are TRBV19 and TRBJ2-3; D is unclear. CDR1 LNHDA and CDR2 SQIVND come from the germline V gene (reference sequence). Trimming removed 1 base from V and 1 base from J, with 6 bases in between. This CDR3 is built from 14 residues. The CDR3 coding sequence is TGTGCCAGTAGTATAGGAGAGGGCACAGATACGCAGTATTTT. Translation: CASSIGEGTDTQYF.

The chain recombines TRBV5-5 with TRBJ1-3; D not certain. The CDR3 totals 13 residues. V shed 4 bases and J shed 4 bases, with 9 bases lying between them. Per the germline V gene, CDR1 is SGHKS and CDR2 is YYEKEE (reference sequence). Here the CDR3 DNA reads TGTGCCAGCAGCCTAAGACTCGGAAACACCATATATTTT. Amino acids: CASSLRLGNTIYF. The full variable domain, completed using reference TRBV5-5 and TRBJ1-3, is DAGVTQSPTHLIKTRGQQVTLRCSPISGHKSVSWYQQVLGQGPQFIFQYYEKEERGRGNFPDRFSARQFPNYSSELNVNALLLGDSALYLCASSLRLGNTIYFGEGSWLTVV.

The chain couples TRBV7-9 to TRBJ2-3; D is possibly TRBD2 (5 bases). V lost 5 bases to trimming and J lost 7 bases, with 10 bases between them. The germline CDR1 and CDR2 sequences are SEHNR and FQNEAQ (reference sequence). This CDR3 comprises 12 residues. The CDR3 bases are TGTGCCAGCAGCCGGACTGGCAATACGCAGTATTTT. It specifies CASSRTGNTQYF.

The V gene is TRBV5-4, the J gene TRBJ2-2; 9 bases fit TRBD2. This CDR3 comprises 15 residues. Germline V gives CDR1 SGHNT, CDR2 YYREEE (reference sequence). Trimming removed 3 bases from V and 9 bases from J; junction bases left unmatched: 9. The CDR3 sequence: CASSSLAGGLRELFF. The CDR3 DNA reads TGTGCCAGCAGCTCGTTGGCGGGAGGGCTAAGGGAGCTGTTTTTT.

This clone was seen just once. V is TRBV9 and J is TRBJ2-7; D is perhaps TRBD1 (6 bases). V was pared by 2 bases and J by 3 bases, with 15 bases between. This CDR3 is 15 amino acids long. CDR1 is SGDLS, CDR2 YYNGEE, per germline. The CDR3 region has the DNA TGTGCCAGCAGCGTCAACGGCAGGGGTGGCTACGAGCAGTACTTC. It specifies CASSVNGRGGYEQYF. Full variable domain (missing parts from reference TRBV9 and TRBJ2-7): DSGVTQTPKHLITATGQRVTLRCSPRSGDLSVYWYQQSLDQGLQFLIQYYNGEERAKGNILERFSAQQFPDLHSELNLSSLELGDSALYFCASSVNGRGGYEQYFGPGTRLTVT.

A single count supports this clone. The V gene is TRBV14, the J gene TRBJ1-2; tentative D call: TRBD1 (6 bases). The germline V gene encodes CDR1 SGHDN and CDR2 FVKESK. The CDR3 runs 15 residues. Trimming stripped 8 bases from V and 0 bases from J, with 16 bases between. This CDR3 is CASHPGTGTNYGYTF. CDR3 DNA sequence: TGTGCCAGCCACCCTGGCACAGGGACTAACTATGGCTACACCTTC.

The chain uses TRBV27 and TRBJ1-1; TRBD1 is a possible D gene (5 bases). Between the trimmed V and J ends, which lost 4 bases and 1 base, there was a span of 13 bases. The germline V gene encodes CDR1 MNHEY and CDR2 SMNVEV (reference sequence). This CDR3 has 15 amino acids. CDR3 loop: CASSSRRRGNTEAFF. The DNA for the CDR3 is TGTGCCAGCAGTTCGCGGCGGAGGGGGAACACTGAAGCTTTCTTT.

V gene TRBV5-1 combines with J gene TRBJ1-3, with a possible D match to TRBD1 (6 bases). Trimming left V 4 bases short and J 1 base short, with 9 bases between. This CDR3 region has 14 residues. Germline assignment: CDR1 SGHRS and CDR2 YFSETQ. The CDR3 region has the DNA TGCGCCAGCAGCGACAGGTCATCTGGAAACACCATATATTTT. Protein product: CASSDRSSGNTIYF.